The text below deals with one T cell receptor (beta chain). Per the study methods: Amplification from reference gene primers served as the basis for estimated nucleated cell counts. Clones were sequenced by immunoSEQ multiplex PCR, and TCRdb holds only the in-frame ones, with some missing. That table gives V, J and clone size, and the DNA gave D and trimming. Among approximately 55,000 clones listed, around 86% were seen once. The sample originates from a study of blood T cell repertoires in COVID-19. The CDR3 runs to 14 residues. The germline CDR1 and CDR2 sequences are SNHLY and FYNNEI. V was pared by 4 bases and J by 6 bases, with 13 bases between.

What was sequenced was peripheral blood. The TCR comes from a man in his fifties or sixties with active COVID-19. The chain joins TRBV2 to TRBJ1-5, with TRBD1 as a possible D gene (5 bases). The CDR3 region has the DNA TGTGCCAGCAGTGCGACCACGGGGGGTCAGCCCCAGCATTTT. Residues: CASSATTGGQPQHF.